This section outlines one T cell receptor beta chain sequence together with its context. Its antigen is unknown. The data are from a study of T cell responses to AZD1222 COVID-19 vaccine. Broader study findings: Sampled repertoires all dated from after the peak T cell response. White British donors predominated, females outnumbered males, and clonal diversity was possibly underestimated. Unmutated variant regions reportedly attract nearly half of all spike-specific TCRs.

Some clones are missing from TCRdb's copy, which holds only in-frame ones; the method was immunoSEQ multiplex PCR. The repertoire holds roughly 150,000 clones, with around 93% as singletons. The CDR3 is made up of 14 amino acids. CDR1 SGHRS and CDR2 YFSETQ come from the germline V gene. Trimming stripped 2 bases from V and 9 bases from J, with 14 bases between. Sequencing used peripheral blood, obtained on day 0 of AZD1222 vaccination. This TCR was sampled from an adult in good health. The rearrangement links TRBV5-1 to TRBJ1-4; D gene unclear. CDR3 nucleotide sequence: TGCGCCAGCAGCTTACCGGACGAAAATAAAAAACTGTTTTTT. It specifies CASSLPDENKKLFF.